Listed here is a single T cell receptor (beta chain). Its antigen remains unidentified. The entry originates in a study of cytomegalovirus exposure and HLA in healthy donors. Using immunoSEQ multiplex PCR, the repertoire was profiled, and TCRdb retains in-frame clones only, with some absent. The data hold 150,000 to 200,000 clones, with about 87% observed a single time. Study-level results: Reports indicated that the classifier achieved high specificity and sensitivity in diagnosing cytomegalovirus status.

V was trimmed by 5 bases and J by 1 base, leaving 18 bases between them. This CDR3 region has 16 residues. Germline CDR1 is SGHAT and CDR2 is FQNNGV. This receptor was identified in a woman in her twenties or thirties in good health and CMV-seronegative. The chain combines TRBV11-2 with TRBJ2-7, with D possibly matching TRBD1 (5 bases). The specimen sequenced was PBMCs. CDR3 residues: CASSRRQGEGSYEQYF. The DNA of the CDR3 is TGTGCCAGCAGCCGAAGGCAGGGTGAAGGGTCCTACGAGCAGTACTTC.